This T cell receptor (beta chain) was retrieved from a study of blood T cell repertoires in COVID-19. On the study more broadly: Sample material is recorded as cDNA or gDNA derived from T cells, B-cell-depleted T cells, or PBMCs.

V shed 5 bases, J shed 4 bases, and the junction held 9 bases outside the gene matches. Per the germline V gene, CDR1 is SEHNR and CDR2 is FQNEAQ (reference sequence). This CDR3 is 15 amino acids long. Source study methods: Quantification of nucleated cells was approximated via reference gene primer amplification. Only in-frame clones appear in the TCRdb table, and some are missing; sequencing was by immunoSEQ multiplex PCR. The DNA was the basis for D and trimming; V, J and clone size are from that table. This sample yields 300,000 to 450,000 clones, of which roughly nine tenths are seen a single time; around 4% belongs to the top ten.

The clonotype was recovered from a woman aged 55-75 years with COVID-19, enrolled during active disease. The sequenced sample was peripheral blood. V gene TRBV7-9 combines with J gene TRBJ2-7; 9 bases align to TRBD2. The CDR3 region is CASSEQSGGKYEQYF. The DNA for the CDR3 is TGTGCCAGCAGCGAGCAGAGCGGGGGGAAATACGAGCAGTACTTC.